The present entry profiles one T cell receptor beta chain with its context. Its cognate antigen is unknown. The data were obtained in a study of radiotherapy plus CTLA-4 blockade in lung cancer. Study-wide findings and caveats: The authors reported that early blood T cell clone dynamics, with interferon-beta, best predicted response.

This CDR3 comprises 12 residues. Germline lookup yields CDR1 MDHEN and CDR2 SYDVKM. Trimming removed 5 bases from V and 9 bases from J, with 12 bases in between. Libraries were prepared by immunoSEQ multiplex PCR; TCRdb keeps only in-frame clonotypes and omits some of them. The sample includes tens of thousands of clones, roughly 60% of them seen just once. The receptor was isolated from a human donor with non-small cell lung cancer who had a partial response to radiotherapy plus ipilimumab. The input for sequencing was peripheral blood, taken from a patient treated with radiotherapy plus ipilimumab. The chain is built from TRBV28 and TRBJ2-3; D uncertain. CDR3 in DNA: TGTGCCAGCAGTCCCGCGGCGGCAACGCAGTATTTT. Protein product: CASSPAAATQYF.